This T cell receptor beta chain was observed in a study of T cells and Merkel cell carcinoma outcomes. Only in-frame clones appear in the TCRdb table, and some are missing; sequencing was by immunoSEQ multiplex PCR. The table records about 15,000 clones, about four fifths of them present only once. Sequences were obtained from tumor tissue from Merkel cell carcinoma. This sequence was found in a human donor with Merkel cell carcinoma.

The CDR3 loop reads CASSLRGSNQPQHF. DNA for the CDR3: TGTGCCAGCAGTTTAAGAGGCAGCAATCAGCCCCAGCATTTT. The chain uses TRBV28 and TRBJ1-5, with D unclear. Per the germline V gene, CDR1 is MDHEN and CDR2 is SYDVKM. The CDR3 extends over 14 amino acids. Trimming took 2 bases from V and 1 from J, leaving 6 bases between them.